These 27 T cell receptor beta chains share one sample of origin, sequenced in a study of beta chain features in type 1 diabetes. Study-wide results and limits: There was a moderate but significant shortening of TCRB CDR3s in all four CD4+ subsets of Type 1 diabetes patients.

Every isolated RNA sample was fully reverse transcribed, so sequencing captured expressed TCRB transcripts. TCRdb keeps only in-frame clones here, not all; method: immunoSEQ multiplex PCR. The repertoire includes approximately 260,000 clones, roughly 22% of them detected once, and 0.028% sits in the top ten. These TCRs are of unknown antigen specificity. The sample comprised naive CD4+ T cells from blood. These TCRs come from a woman aged 40 to 50 with type 1 diabetes.

The chain links TRBV6-5 to TRBJ2-7; TRBD1 matches 9 bases. This CDR3 contains 14 residues. CDR1 MNHEY and CDR2 SVGAGI come from the germline V gene. J gave up 6 bases and V 7 bases, and 10 bases lay outside the gene matches. The CDR3 loop reads CASMGQGIKFEQYF. The CDR3 nucleotides read TGTGCCAGCATGGGACAGGGTATCAAATTCGAGCAGTACTTC.

This clone has a handful of counts. The CDR3 reads CASSPRSGNKETQYF. The DNA of the CDR3 is TGTGCCAGCTCACCTCGGTCAGGGAATAAGGAGACCCAGTACTTC. This rearrangement joins TRBV18 to TRBJ2-5, with D possibly matching TRBD1 (5 bases). Trimming took off 3 bases at V and 5 bases at J, with 16 bases between the two ends. The CDR3 has 15 residues. In germline, CDR1 is KGHSH, CDR2 LQKENI.

This clone was detected a few times. The chain carries TRBV5-1 and TRBJ2-1; D not certain. Germline CDR1 and CDR2: SGHRS and YFSETQ. V was cut by 3 bases and J by 3 bases, with 10 bases left in between. The CDR3 contains 14 residues. CDR3 region: CASSSPSGYNEQFF. Here the CDR3 DNA reads TGCGCCAGCAGCTCCCCCTCCGGCTACAATGAGCAGTTCTTC.

For the CDR3, the DNA is TGTGCCTGGAGTGTACGAGGCGGGAGGGCTGGCGGGGAGCTGTTTTTT. It yields the protein CAWSVRGGRAGGELFF. The chain employs TRBV30 and TRBJ2-2, with 9 bases identical to TRBD2. The V segment lost 0 bases and the J segment 7 bases; nucleotides outside the gene matches: 9. Germline V gene lookup returns CDR1 GTSNPN and CDR2 SVGIG (reference sequence). The CDR3 totals 16 residues.

V and J are TRBV28 and TRBJ2-3; perhaps TRBD2 as D (6 bases). Germline V CDR1 and CDR2: MDHEN, SYDVKM. The CDR3 has 14 residues. V lost 2 bases to trimming and J lost 3 bases, with 9 bases between them. CDR3 nucleotide sequence: TGTGCCAGCAGTTTAGGGACTGCGACAGATACGCAGTATTTT. Encoded protein: CASSLGTATDTQYF. The full variable domain, in which reference TRBV28 and TRBJ2-3 provide the parts outside the CDR3, is DVKVTQSSRYLVKRTGEKVFLECVQDMDHENMFWYRQDPGLGLRLIYFSYDVKMKEKGDIPEGYSVSREKKERFSLILESASTNQTSMYLCASSLGTATDTQYFGPGTRLTVL.

This clone was seen only a few times. V gene TRBV4-2 combines with J gene TRBJ2-2; D is possibly TRBD1 (5 bases). Germline V gene data show CDR1 as LGHNA and CDR2 as YNFKEQ. V lost 0 bases and J lost 7, with 9 bases in between. This CDR3 has 14 residues. This CDR3 is CASSQETGNGELFF. The CDR3, as DNA: TGTGCCAGCAGCCAAGAAACAGGAAACGGGGAGCTGTTTTTT.

This clone was seen a handful of times. The chain recombines TRBV9 with TRBJ1-4; weak D call: TRBD1 (5 bases). The CDR3 is 13 amino acids. Germline assignment: CDR1 SGDLS and CDR2 YYNGEE. V lost 5 bases, J lost 13 bases, and 18 bases lay in between. CDR3 sequence reads: CASSLSPEDTLFF. The CDR3 coding sequence is TGTGCCAGCAGTCTTTCCCCCGAGGACACACTGTTTTTT.

This chain connects TRBV7-2 to TRBJ2-3; TRBD2 might be the D (5 bases). The germline gives CDR1 SGHTA, CDR2 FQGNSA. The ends were cut back, 6 bases at V and 6 bases at J, with 16 bases in the middle. The length of the CDR3 is 14 residues. This CDR3 is CASRRPGMQDTQYF. The CDR3 coding sequence is TGTGCCAGCAGACGGCCCGGGATGCAGGATACGCAGTATTTT.

J is TRBJ2-5 and V is TRBV19; 14 nucleotides align to TRBD2. Germline CDR1 reads LNHDA; CDR2 reads SQIVND (reference sequence). The V and J ends lost 5 bases and 5 bases, in that order; junction bases with no gene match: 4. The CDR3 runs 15 residues. The CDR3 nucleotides are TGTGCCAGTAGTGTGACTAGCGGGAGGGCGGAGACCCAGTACTTC. It translates to CASSVTSGRAETQYF.

This clone was detected only a few times. This chain joins TRBV15 and TRBJ2-3, with TRBD1 as a possible D gene (6 bases). From germline, CDR1 is LNHNV and CDR2 YYDKDF (reference sequence). CDR3 length: 16 amino acids. The V end was cut by 0 bases, the J end by 0 bases, with 10 bases between. CDR3 protein: CATSRDTGQSTDTQYF. CDR3 in DNA: TGTGCCACCAGCAGAGATACTGGACAGAGCACAGATACGCAGTATTTT.

This chain connects TRBV6-1 to TRBJ1-1; the D gene is possibly TRBD1 (5 bases). This CDR3 comprises 15 residues. V gave up 5 bases and J gave up 0 bases, with 13 bases separating them. Germline CDR1 is MNHNS and CDR2 is SASEGT. In nucleotides, the CDR3 is TGTGCCAGCAGTTCTCACAGGATTCTGAACACTGAAGCTTTCTTT. This gives the protein CASSSHRILNTEAFF.

This clone appeared a few times. The rearrangement links TRBV6-5 to TRBJ1-1, with D unresolved. The CDR3 runs 14 residues. Germline V gives CDR1 MNHEY, CDR2 SVGAGI. V dropped 0 bases and J dropped 1 base, with 6 bases sitting between them. CDR3 sequence reads: CASSYSGGNTEAFF. CDR3 coding DNA: TGTGCCAGCAGTTACTCGGGAGGGAACACTGAAGCTTTCTTT.

The chain has TRBV28 and TRBJ2-2, with a weak D call TRBD2 (6 bases). The germline CDR1 and CDR2 sequences are MDHEN and SYDVKM. V was cut by 6 bases and J by 2 bases, with 16 bases left in between. CDR3 length: 16 residues. The chain's CDR3 is CASSAGDWVNTGELFF. The CDR3 DNA is TGTGCCAGCAGCGCCGGGGACTGGGTAAACACCGGGGAGCTGTTTTTT. The variable domain in full, with the rest retrieved from reference TRBV28 and TRBJ2-2, is DVKVTQSSRYLVKRTGEKVFLECVQDMDHENMFWYRQDPGLGLRLIYFSYDVKMKEKGDIPEGYSVSREKKERFSLILESASTNQTSMYLCASSAGDWVNTGELFFGEGSRLTVL.

The chain links TRBV27 to TRBJ2-3; 15 nucleotides match TRBD2. In germline, CDR1 is MNHEY, CDR2 SMNVEV (reference sequence). Trimming took 5 bases from V and 5 from J; bases not matched to a gene: 8. The length of the CDR3 is 17 residues. For the CDR3, the DNA is TGTGCCAGCAGTACCCGGACTAGCGGGAGGGCCCGAGATACGCAGTATTTT. Translated: CASSTRTSGRARDTQYF.

In this sample, this clone turned up a few times. The gene calls are TRBV20-1 and TRBJ1-1; possibly TRBD1 for D (5 bases). Germline CDR1 and CDR2: DFQATT and SNEGSKA (reference sequence). The CDR3 contains 10 residues. The CDR3 region has the DNA TGCAGGGGGGGGAACACTGAAGCTTTCTTT. Protein: CRGGNTEAFF.

There are a few counts of this clone. The V and J genes are TRBV7-2 and TRBJ2-7; D unresolved. The germline gives CDR1 SGHTA, CDR2 FQGNSA. Trimming took 1 base from V and 7 from J, leaving 8 bases between them. The CDR3 sequence is 12 residues long. The CDR3: CASSLVSSEQYF. The CDR3 bases are TGTGCCAGCAGCTTAGTTAGTAGTGAGCAGTACTTC.

This clone was observed a few times. This chain uses TRBV18 with TRBJ1-1; D is undetermined. The CDR3 is 14 amino acids. The germline CDR1 and CDR2 sequences are KGHSH and LQKENI. The V and J ends lost 6 bases and 4 bases respectively, with 15 bases between them. The DNA of the CDR3 is TGTGCCAGCTCCCCCTCAGGTATGGGCACTGAAGCTTTCTTT. Residues: CASSPSGMGTEAFF.

This clone occurred a few times. The chain employs TRBV28 and TRBJ2-7, with TRBD1 identical over 9 bases. CDR3 size: 13 residues. V dropped 8 bases and J dropped 1; count of bases not matched to a gene: 3. CDR1 is MDHEN and CDR2 is SYDVKM in the germline V gene. The CDR3: CASQTGGSYEQYF. CDR3 DNA sequence: TGTGCCAGCCAGACAGGGGGGTCCTACGAGCAGTACTTC.

V is TRBV29-1 and J is TRBJ2-2; a possible D gene is TRBD2 (6 bases). The germline CDR1 and CDR2 sequences are SQVTM and ANQGSEA. V lost 6 bases to trimming and J lost 3 bases, with 17 bases between them. CDR3 length equals 15 residues. CDR3 in amino acids: CSVAGPSIDTGELFF. The CDR3 DNA is TGCAGCGTAGCGGGTCCAAGCATCGACACCGGGGAGCTGTTTTTT.

The rearrangement links TRBV25-1 to TRBJ2-1, with 9 nucleotides matching TRBD1. The V gene end was trimmed by 8 bases and the J gene end by 3 bases; junction bases not matched to a gene: 8. Germline V lookup: CDR1 MGHDK, CDR2 SYGVNS. The CDR3 spans 15 residues. This CDR3 is CASSLGQGIYNEQFF. The DNA of the CDR3 is TGTGCCAGCTCTCTGGGACAGGGAATCTACAATGAGCAGTTCTTC.

This clone was seen a few times. V usage is TRBV7-2 and J usage is TRBJ2-4; 7 bases align to TRBD1. CDR3 length: 14 residues. Germline CDR1 SGHTA, CDR2 FQGNSA. With 9 bases clipped from V and 5 bases from J, the junction kept 10 bases outside the gene matches. CDR3 nucleotides: TGTGCCAGTACAGCGGTGGGGACAGAAAACATTCAGTACTTC. Amino acids: CASTAVGTENIQYF.

This chain links TRBV9 with TRBJ2-2; 7 bases line up with TRBD1. Germline V gives CDR1 SGDLS, CDR2 YYNGEE. The CDR3 runs to 13 residues. V lost 4 bases to trimming and J lost 7 bases; unmatched junction nucleotides: 4. The CDR3 here is CASSPGQDGELFF. In DNA, the CDR3 is TGTGCCAGCAGCCCCGGACAGGACGGGGAGCTGTTTTTT. The whole variable domain, filled in from reference TRBV9 and TRBJ2-2, reads DSGVTQTPKHLITATGQRVTLRCSPRSGDLSVYWYQQSLDQGLQFLIQYYNGEERAKGNILERFSAQQFPDLHSELNLSSLELGDSALYFCASSPGQDGELFFGEGSRLTVL.

The chain has TRBV7-2 and TRBJ2-3; D gene uncertain. The CDR3 length is 14 residues. The germline V gene encodes CDR1 SGHTA and CDR2 FQGNSA. V was pared by 1 base and J by 7 bases, with 12 bases between. The CDR3 coding sequence is TGTGCCAGCAGCTTAGTTCCAGCCACTAATACGCAGTATTTT. This encodes CASSLVPATNTQYF.

The V gene is TRBV9, the J gene TRBJ2-3, with a possible D match to TRBD2 (7 bases). Trimming took 2 bases from V and 2 from J, leaving 12 bases between them. The germline CDR1 and CDR2 sequences are SGDLS and YYNGEE. This CDR3 is 15 amino acids long. CDR3 in amino acids: CASSVGGGHTDTQYF. In nucleotides, the CDR3 is TGTGCCAGCAGCGTTGGGGGGGGGCACACAGATACGCAGTATTTT.

The V call is TRBV27, the J call TRBJ2-5; TRBD2 agrees at 8 bases. Germline CDR1 is MNHEY and CDR2 is SMNVEV (reference sequence). V was clipped by 3 bases and J by 5 bases; unmatched bases: 5. CDR3 length equals 14 residues. The CDR3 bases are TGTGCCAGCAGTTTGACGGGAGGGCCGGAGACCCAGTACTTC. It is translated as CASSLTGGPETQYF.

This clone occurred a few times. The rearrangement uses TRBV4-2 and TRBJ2-1; D call uncertain. CDR1 LGHNA and CDR2 YNFKEQ come from the germline V gene. Trimming shortened V by 6 bases and J by 10 bases, and 13 bases separated the two germline ends. The CDR3 is 12 residues long. The CDR3 DNA sequence: TGTGCCAGCAGTGTCGCGGAAAACGAGCAGTTCTTC. Translating it yields CASSVAENEQFF.

Only a few counts were recorded for this clone. The chain combines TRBV27 with TRBJ2-3; the D gene is possibly TRBD1 (6 bases). V dropped 4 bases and J dropped 2 bases, with 10 bases sitting between them. Germline values: CDR1 MNHEY, CDR2 SMNVEV (reference sequence). The length of the CDR3 is 14 residues. The CDR3 loop reads CASSSDRDTDTQYF. The CDR3 coding sequence is TGTGCCAGCAGTTCGGACAGAGACACAGATACGCAGTATTTT.